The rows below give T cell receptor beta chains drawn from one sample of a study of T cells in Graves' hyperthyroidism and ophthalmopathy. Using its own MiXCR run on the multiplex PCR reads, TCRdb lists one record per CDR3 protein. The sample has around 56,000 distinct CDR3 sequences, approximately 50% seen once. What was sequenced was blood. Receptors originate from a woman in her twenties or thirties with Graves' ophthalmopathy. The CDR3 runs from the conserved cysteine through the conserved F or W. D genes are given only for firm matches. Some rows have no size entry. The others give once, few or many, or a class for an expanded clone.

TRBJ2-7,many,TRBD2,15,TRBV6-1,TGTGCCAGCAGTCCCGAGGCGGGAGACTCCTACGAGCAGTACTTC,CASSPEAGDSYEQYF
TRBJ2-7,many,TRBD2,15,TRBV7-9,TGTGCCAGCAGCTCCCGGGAGCGGGGCCCCTACGAGCAGTACTTC,CASSSRERGPYEQYF
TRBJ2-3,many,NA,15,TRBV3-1,TGTGCCAGCAGCCAAGGGACAGTTGTCGCAGATACGCAGTATTTT,CASSQGTVVADTQYF
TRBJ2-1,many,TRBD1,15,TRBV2,TGTGCCAGCAGTATTGAGACAGGGGTGCACAATGAGCAGTTCTTC,CASSIETGVHNEQFF
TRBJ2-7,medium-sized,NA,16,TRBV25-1,TGTGCCAGCAGTGAATCGGTTCAGCTAGGGGTCTACGAGCAGTACTTC,CASSESVQLGVYEQYF
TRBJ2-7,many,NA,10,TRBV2,TGTGCCAGCAGTGACTACGAGCAGTACTTC,CASSDYEQYF
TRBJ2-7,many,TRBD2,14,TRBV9,TGTGCCAGCAGCGTAGCGGGAGGGTTCTACGAGCAGTACTTC,CASSVAGGFYEQYF
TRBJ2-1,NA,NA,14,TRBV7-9,TGTGCCAGCAGCTTGACAGGGACTTCCAATGAGCAGTTCTTC,CASSLTGTSNEQFF
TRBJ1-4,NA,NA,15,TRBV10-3,TGTGCCATCAGTGAGTCGAAACAGGACAATGAAAAACTGTTTTTT,CAISESKQDNEKLFF
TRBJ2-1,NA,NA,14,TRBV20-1,TGCAGTGCCGGGTCCGGGAATTCCTACAAGGAGCAGTCCTTC,CSAGSGNSYKEQSF
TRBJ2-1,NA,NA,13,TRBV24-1,TGTGCCACCAGACTGTCAGGAAACAATGAGCAGTTCTTC,CATRLSGNNEQFF
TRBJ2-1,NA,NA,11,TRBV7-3,TGTGTCAGCAGTTTAACCAATGAGCAGTTCTTC,CVSSLTNEQFF
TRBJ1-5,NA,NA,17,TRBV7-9,TGTGCCAGCAGCTTAGCGCTTGGAAGAGCGGGAGAAGAGACCCAGCATTTT,CASSLALGRAGEETQHF
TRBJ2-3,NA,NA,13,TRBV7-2,TGTGCCAGCAGCTTAGGTCATTCGGATACGCAGTATTTT,CASSLGHSDTQYF
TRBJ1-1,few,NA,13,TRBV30,TGTGCCTGGAGTGGAGGCCAGCTCACTGAAGCTTTCTTT,CAWSGGQLTEAFF
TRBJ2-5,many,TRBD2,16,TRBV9,TGTGCCAGCAGCCCAGGCGGACTAGCGGGAGTGGAGACCCAGTACTTC,CASSPGGLAGVETQYF
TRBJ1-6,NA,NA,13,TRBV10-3,TGTGCCAACAGTGAGACGAATAATTCACCCCTCCACTTT,CANSETNNSPLHF
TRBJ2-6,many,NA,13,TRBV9,TGTGCCAGCAGCGAGGACAGTAACAACGTCCTGACTTTC,CASSEDSNNVLTF
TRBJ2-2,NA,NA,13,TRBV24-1,TGTGCCACAACGACAGGGAACACCGGGGAGCTGTTTTTT,CATTTGNTGELFF
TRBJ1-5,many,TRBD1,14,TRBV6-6,TGTGCCAGCATTCCGGGACAGGGGCGCCAGCCCCAGCATTTT,CASIPGQGRQPQHF
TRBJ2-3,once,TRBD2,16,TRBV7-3,TGTGCCAGCAGCTTAGCGGGGGGTGTCCCCGGGGTTACGCAGTATTTT,CASSLAGGVPGVTQYF
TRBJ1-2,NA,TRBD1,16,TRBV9,TGTGCCAGCAGCCCGGACAGGGGGGAATCCAACTATGGCTACACCTTC,CASSPDRGESNYGYTF
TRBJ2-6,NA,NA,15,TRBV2,TGTGCCAGCAGTGAAGGGATCTCTGGGGCCAACGTCCTGACTTTC,CASSEGISGANVLTF
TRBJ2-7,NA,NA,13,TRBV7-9,TGTGCCAGGCCGGCGGCTGGCTCCTACGAGCAGTACTTC,CARPAAGSYEQYF
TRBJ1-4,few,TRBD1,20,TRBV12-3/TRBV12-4,TGTGCCAGCAGTTTGTCCCCAGGACAGGGGGTTATTTTTTTCGATGAAAAACTGTTTTTT,CASSLSPGQGVIFFDEKLFF
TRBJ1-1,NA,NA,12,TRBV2,TGTGCCAGCAGGCAGGGTATCACTGAAGCTTTCTTT,CASRQGITEAFF
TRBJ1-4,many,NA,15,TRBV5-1,TGCGCCAGCAGCGAGGGAGCAGGGTCCCCCGAAAAACTGTTTTTT,CASSEGAGSPEKLFF
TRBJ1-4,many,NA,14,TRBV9,TGTGCCAGCAGCGTTCGACCCCAGAATGAAAAACTGTTTTTT,CASSVRPQNEKLFF
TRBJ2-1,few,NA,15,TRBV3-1,TGTGCCAGCAGCCGCACCGGGACTTCCTACAATGAGCAGTTCTTC,CASSRTGTSYNEQFF
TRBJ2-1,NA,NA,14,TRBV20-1,TGCAGTGCTAGAGTATCAGGGAGGTACAATGAGCAGATCTTC,CSARVSGRYNEQIF
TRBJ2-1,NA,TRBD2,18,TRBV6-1,TGTGCCAGCAGTGAACCCTGGGTAGCGGGAGGGCCAAACGATGAGCAGTTCTTC,CASSEPWVAGGPNDEQFF
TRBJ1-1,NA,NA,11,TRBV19,TGTGCCAGTAGTATTATCTCTGAAGCTCTCTTT,CASSIISEALF
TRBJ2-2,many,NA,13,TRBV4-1,TGCGCCAGCAGCTCCCTTGGGGGCGGGGAGCTGTTTTTT,CASSSLGGGELFF